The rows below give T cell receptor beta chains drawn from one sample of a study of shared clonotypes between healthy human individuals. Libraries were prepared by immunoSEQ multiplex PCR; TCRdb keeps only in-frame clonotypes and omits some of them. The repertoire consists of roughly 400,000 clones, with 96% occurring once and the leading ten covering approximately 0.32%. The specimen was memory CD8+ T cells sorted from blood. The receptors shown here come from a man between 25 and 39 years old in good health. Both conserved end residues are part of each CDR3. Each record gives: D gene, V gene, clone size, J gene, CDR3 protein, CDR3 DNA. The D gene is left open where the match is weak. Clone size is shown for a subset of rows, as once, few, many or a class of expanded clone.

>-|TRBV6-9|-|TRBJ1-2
CASSPTEANYGYTF
TGTGCCAGCAGTCCGACCGAAGCTAACTATGGCTACACCTTC
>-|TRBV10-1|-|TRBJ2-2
CASSRDSGTGELFF
TGCGCCAGCAGCCGGGACTCTGGCACCGGGGAGCTGTTTTTT
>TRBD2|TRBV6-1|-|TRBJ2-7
CASNLRESYEQYF
TGTGCCAGCAATCTGCGGGAGAGCTACGAGCAGTACTTC
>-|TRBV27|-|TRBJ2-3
CASSSDTDTQYF
TGTGCCAGCAGTTCCGATACAGATACGCAGTATTTT
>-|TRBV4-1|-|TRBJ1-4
CASSQDRRTTNEKLFF
TGCGCCAGCAGCCAAGATCGGAGGACGACTAATGAAAAACTGTTTTTT
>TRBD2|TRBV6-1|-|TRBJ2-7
CASSYLGLAAYEQYF
TGTGCCAGCAGCTACCTGGGACTAGCGGCCTACGAGCAGTACTTC
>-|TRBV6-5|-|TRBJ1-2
CASSYSGAGYTF
TGTGCCAGCAGTTACTCGGGGGCTGGCTACACCTTC
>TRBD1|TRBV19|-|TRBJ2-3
CASSIQGADTQYF
TGTGCCAGTAGTATTCAGGGGGCAGATACGCAGTATTTT
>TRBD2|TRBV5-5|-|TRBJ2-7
CASSLLRASGYEQYF
TGTGCCAGCAGCTTGTTGCGGGCTAGCGGCTACGAGCAGTACTTC
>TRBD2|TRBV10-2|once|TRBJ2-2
CASRLAGGGGGELFF
TGCGCCAGCAGACTAGCGGGAGGGGGCGGCGGGGAGCTGTTTTTT
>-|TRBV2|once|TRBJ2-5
CASSEQGRGWETQYF
TGTGCCAGCAGTGAACAGGGTAGGGGGTGGGAGACCCAGTACTTC
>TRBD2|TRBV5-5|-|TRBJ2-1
CASSWRTSKDEQFF
TGTGCCAGCAGCTGGAGGACTAGCAAGGATGAGCAGTTCTTC
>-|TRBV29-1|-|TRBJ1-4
CSVERGPNEKLFF
TGCAGCGTTGAAAGGGGACCTAATGAAAAACTGTTTTTT
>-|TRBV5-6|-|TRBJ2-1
CASRGFLGNEQFF
TGTGCCAGCAGGGGATTCCTCGGTAATGAGCAGTTCTTC
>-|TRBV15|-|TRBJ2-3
CATSSPFIDREAQYF
TGTGCCACCAGCAGTCCGTTTATAGACAGGGAGGCGCAGTATTTT
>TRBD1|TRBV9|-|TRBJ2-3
CASSDGTAFTDTQYF
TGTGCCAGCAGCGACGGGACAGCTTTTACAGATACGCAGTATTTT
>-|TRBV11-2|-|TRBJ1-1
CASRMFRSDAEAFF
TGTGCCAGCAGGATGTTTAGGTCGGACGCTGAAGCTTTCTTT
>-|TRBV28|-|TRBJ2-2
CASSLRAGELFF
TGTGCCAGCAGTTTAAGGGCCGGGGAGCTGTTTTTT